The next 20 T cell receptor beta chains were all read from a single sample in a study of blood T cell repertoires in COVID-19. Clones were sequenced by immunoSEQ multiplex PCR, and TCRdb holds only the in-frame ones, with some missing. The sample has 350,000 to 400,000 clones; roughly nine tenths are singletons. The sequenced sample was peripheral blood. These receptor sequences come from a woman aged 25 to 45 with COVID-19, enrolled during active disease.

This clone was recorded only once. This rearrangement joins TRBV6-2 or TRBV6-3 to TRBJ2-1; 7 bases fit TRBD2. After removal of 5 bases from V and 3 bases from J, the junction contained 13 bases not matched to a gene. The CDR3 is 17 amino acids. Germline assignment: CDR1 MNHEY and CDR2 SVGEGT. The CDR3: CASSDGPTGTNYNEQFF. The CDR3 DNA follows: TGTGCCAGCAGTGACGGGCCAACCGGGACTAACTACAATGAGCAGTTCTTC.

The chain carries TRBV4-3 and TRBJ2-3, with 7 nucleotides matching TRBD1. V was pared by 4 bases and J by 1 base, with 5 bases of the junction left unmatched. The CDR3 length is 15 residues. Germline values: CDR1 LGHNA, CDR2 YSLEER. CDR3 sequence: CASSPTGARTDTQYF. The CDR3 bases are TGCGCCAGCAGCCCAACAGGGGCCCGCACAGATACGCAGTATTTT.

This chain links TRBV2 with TRBJ1-4; 11 nucleotides agree with TRBD1. Germline CDR1 SNHLY, CDR2 FYNNEI. CDR3 length: 15 amino acids. The V and J ends lost 8 bases and 6 bases, in that order; junction bases with no gene match: 8. The CDR3 coding sequence is TGTGCCAGCCAGTACGGACAGGGGGCCTATGAAAAACTGTTTTTT. Translating it yields CASQYGQGAYEKLFF.

The chain has TRBV7-8 and TRBJ2-7; no definite D call. In germline, CDR1 is SGHVS, CDR2 FQNEAQ. The CDR3 covers 12 residues. V was cut by 5 bases and J by 3 bases, with 8 bases left in between. CDR3 coding DNA: TGTGCCAGCAGCCCTGACAACTACGAGCAGTACTTC. As protein: CASSPDNYEQYF.

V and J are TRBV10-1 and TRBJ2-5; 7 nucleotides align to TRBD1. Germline assignment: CDR1 WNHNN and CDR2 SYGVQD (reference sequence). The V segment lost 6 bases and the J segment 5 bases; nucleotides outside the gene matches: 6. The CDR3 sequence is 13 residues long. This CDR3 is CASSRQGWETQYF. The CDR3 DNA follows: TGCGCCAGCAGCCGACAGGGTTGGGAGACCCAGTACTTC.

This chain connects TRBV5-1 to TRBJ2-7, with 9 nucleotides matching TRBD1. This CDR3 has 14 residues. Germline CDR1 is SGHRS and CDR2 is YFSETQ. V lost 4 bases and J lost 3; bases outside the gene matches: 5. CDR3 protein: CASSAGTGIYEQYF. The CDR3 DNA reads as TGCGCCAGCAGCGCCGGGACAGGGATCTACGAGCAGTACTTC.

V and J are TRBV19 and TRBJ2-5, with 9 bases aligning to TRBD1. Losses at the gene ends were 9 bases for V and 5 bases for J; bases not matched to a gene: 7. This CDR3 is 13 amino acids long. From germline, CDR1 is LNHDA and CDR2 SQIVND (reference sequence). Here the CDR3 DNA reads TGTGCCAGCGGGACAGGGTGGGAGGAGACCCAGTACTTC. Amino acid sequence: CASGTGWEETQYF. Complete variable domain (other parts from reference TRBV19 and TRBJ2-5): DGGITQSPKYLFRKEGQNVTLSCEQNLNHDAMYWYRQDPGQGLRLIYYSQIVNDFQKGDIAEGYSVSREKKESFPLTVTSAQKNPTAFYLCASGTGWEETQYFGPGTRLLVL.

The chain carries TRBV12-3 or TRBV12-4 and TRBJ1-3; D is perhaps TRBD1 (5 bases). The germline V and J ends were trimmed by 4 bases and 5 bases, with 6 bases remaining between them. This CDR3 region has 12 residues. The CDR3 here is CASSSDRNTIYF. The CDR3 nucleotides are TGTGCCAGCAGTTCGGACAGAAACACCATATATTTT.

The rearrangement joins TRBV27 to TRBJ2-1; TRBD2 agrees at 9 bases. This CDR3 spans 17 amino acids. The V gene's germline CDR1 is MNHEY and CDR2 SMNVEV (reference sequence). V shed 0 bases, J shed 0 bases, and the junction held 3 bases outside the gene matches. This CDR3 is CASSLSRRGGSYNEQFF. In nucleotides, the CDR3 is TGTGCCAGCAGTTTATCGAGGCGGGGGGGCTCCTACAATGAGCAGTTCTTC.

The chain recombines TRBV6-4 with TRBJ2-4; 7 bases agree with TRBD1. Germline values: CDR1 MRHNA, CDR2 SNTAGT. J lost 6 bases, V lost 2 bases, and 4 bases had no gene match. The CDR3 has 14 amino acids. In nucleotides, the CDR3 is TGTGCCAGCAGTGACAGGGGGCTGGGAAACATTCAGTACTTC. It translates to CASSDRGLGNIQYF.

The rearrangement uses TRBV7-2 and TRBJ2-2, with unresolved D. The germline V gene encodes CDR1 SGHTA and CDR2 FQGNSA. Trimming took off 6 bases at V and 3 bases at J, with 8 bases between the two ends. The CDR3 is 13 amino acids. CDR3 sequence (DNA): TGTGCCAGCAGGCTACAGCACACCGGGGAGCTGTTTTTT. As protein: CASRLQHTGELFF.

This chain uses TRBV30 with TRBJ2-7, with D possibly TRBD1 on 6 matching bases. V gave up 2 bases and J gave up 4 bases, with 12 bases separating them. CDR1 GTSNPN and CDR2 SVGIG come from the germline V gene (reference sequence). The CDR3 has 13 residues. This chain's CDR3 is CAWSSNGQYEQYV. The DNA for the CDR3 is TGTGCCTGGAGTTCAAATGGACAGTACGAGCAGTACGTC.

The chain carries TRBV7-2 and TRBJ2-5, with a possible D match to TRBD2 (5 bases). The CDR3 extends over 13 amino acids. Trimming shortened V by 1 base and J by 13 bases, and 16 bases separated the two germline ends. Germline V gives CDR1 SGHTA, CDR2 FQGNSA. This chain's CDR3 is CASSLVTLAYRYF. The CDR3 nucleotides are TGTGCCAGCAGCTTAGTCACTCTAGCCTATCGGTACTTC.

V is TRBV4-1 and J is TRBJ1-4; 10 bases fit TRBD1. Trimming removed 2 bases from V and 5 bases from J; junction bases left unmatched: 8. The CDR3 runs to 17 residues. Germline V gene sequence: CDR1 MGHRA, CDR2 YSYEKL. CDR3 sequence reads: CASSQPGTGARNEKLFF. The CDR3, as DNA: TGCGCCAGCAGCCAACCGGGGACAGGGGCCCGAAATGAAAAACTGTTTTTT.

The rearrangement uses TRBV19 and TRBJ2-7; D is perhaps TRBD1 (6 bases). V was trimmed by 6 bases and J by 3 bases, leaving 18 bases between them. CDR3 size: 15 residues. Germline V gene lookup returns CDR1 LNHDA and CDR2 SQIVND (reference sequence). The CDR3 DNA is TGTGCCAGTAGCCCTGGGACATTGTACTTCTACGAGCAGTACTTC. Translation: CASSPGTLYFYEQYF.

This clone is a singleton in its sample. The chain couples TRBV7-8 to TRBJ2-1; 12 nucleotides agree with TRBD2. Trimming at V came to 4 bases and at J to 9 bases, leaving 7 bases not matched to a gene. Germline V gene lookup returns CDR1 SGHVS and CDR2 FQNEAQ. The CDR3 extends over 15 amino acids. The CDR3 DNA reads as TGTGCCAGCAGCTCAACGACTAGCGGGGGAACTGAGCAGTTCTTC. Protein product: CASSSTTSGGTEQFF.

This chain links TRBV7-2 with TRBJ1-1; tentative D call: TRBD1 (5 bases). Germline V CDR1 and CDR2: SGHTA, FQGNSA. CDR3 length: 14 residues. V was shortened by 5 bases and J by 4 bases, with 14 bases between the two germline ends. CDR3: CASSPMGRFTEAFF. Here the CDR3 DNA reads TGTGCCAGCAGCCCTATGGGGCGGTTCACTGAAGCTTTCTTT.

The chain uses TRBV12-3 or TRBV12-4 and TRBJ1-5; 9 nucleotides match TRBD1. The CDR3 has 13 residues. V lost 6 bases to trimming and J lost 7 bases; unmatched junction nucleotides: 4. The CDR3 coding sequence is TGTGCCAGCAGGGGACAGGGCCGGCAGCCCCAGCATTTT. Residues: CASRGQGRQPQHF.

With regard to this clone: Additional DNA sequences in this sample encode the identical CDR3. The chain joins TRBV15 to TRBJ2-5; 7 bases match TRBD1. CDR3 length: 14 residues. V shed 0 bases and J 2 bases; nucleotides not matched to a gene: 0. CDR1 is LNHNV, CDR2 YYDKDF, per germline (reference sequence). In nucleotides, the CDR3 is TGTGCCACCAGCAGAGACAGGGGGCAAGAGACCCAGTACTTC. Translation gives CATSRDRGQETQYF.

The J gene is TRBJ1-2, the V gene TRBV21-1; no check of the table's D call, TRBD1, against the DNA was made. TRBV21-1 is termed a pseudogene. There are 16 residues in the CDR3. CDR3 DNA: TGTGCCAGCAGCAAAGCCTGGGACAAAGAAAACTATGGCTACACCTTC. This gives the protein CASSKAWDKENYGYTF.